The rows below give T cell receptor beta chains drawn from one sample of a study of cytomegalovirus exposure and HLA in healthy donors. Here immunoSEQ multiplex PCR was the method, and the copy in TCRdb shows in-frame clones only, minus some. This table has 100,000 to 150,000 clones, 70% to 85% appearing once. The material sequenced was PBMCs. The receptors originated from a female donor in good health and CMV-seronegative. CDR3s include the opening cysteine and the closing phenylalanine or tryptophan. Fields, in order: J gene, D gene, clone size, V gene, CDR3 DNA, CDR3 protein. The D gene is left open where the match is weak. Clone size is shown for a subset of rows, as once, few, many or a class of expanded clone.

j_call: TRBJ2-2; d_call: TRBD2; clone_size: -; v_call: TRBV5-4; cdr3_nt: TGTGCCAGCACCCTCCTGGCGGGAGGGGGTAACACCGGGGAGCTGTTTTTT; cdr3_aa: CASTLLAGGGNTGELFF
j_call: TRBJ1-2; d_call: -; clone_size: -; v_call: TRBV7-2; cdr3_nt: TGTGCCAGCAGCTTAGCGGAGGACCTGGACTACACCTTC; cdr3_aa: CASSLAEDLDYTF
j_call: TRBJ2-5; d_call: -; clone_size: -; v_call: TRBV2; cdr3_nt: TGTGCCAGCACCGAGAAGGGGGAGACCCAGTACTTC; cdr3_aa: CASTEKGETQYF
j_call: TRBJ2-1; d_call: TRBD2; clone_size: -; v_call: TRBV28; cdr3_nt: TGTGCCAGCAGTTTAACTAGCGGGGGCTACAATGAGCAGTTCTTC; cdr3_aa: CASSLTSGGYNEQFF
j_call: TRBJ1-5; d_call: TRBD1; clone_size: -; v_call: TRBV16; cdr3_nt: TGTGCCAGCAGCCTAGCCAATCGCGGCGGCGGACAGGGCGGGGGCAATCAGCCCCAGCATTTT; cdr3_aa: CASSLANRGGGQGGGNQPQHF
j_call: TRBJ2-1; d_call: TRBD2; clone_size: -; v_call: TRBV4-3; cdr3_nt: TGCGCCAGTTCATGGGCGGGAGTCCCTACCAATGAGCAGTTCTTC; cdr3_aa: CASSWAGVPTNEQFF
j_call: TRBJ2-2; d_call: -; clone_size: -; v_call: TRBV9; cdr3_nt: TGTGCCAGCAGCGTAGCATCCGGGGAGCTGTTTTTT; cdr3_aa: CASSVASGELFF
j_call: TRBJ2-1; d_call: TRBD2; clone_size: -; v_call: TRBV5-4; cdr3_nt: TGTGCCAGCAGCTCTAGCGGTATACCCAACAATGAGCAGTTCTTC; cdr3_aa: CASSSSGIPNNEQFF
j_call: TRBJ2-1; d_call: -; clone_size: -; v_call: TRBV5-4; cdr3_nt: TGTGCCAGCAGCCCGGAGGGTAGGGCCTACAATGAGCAGTTCTTC; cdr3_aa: CASSPEGRAYNEQFF
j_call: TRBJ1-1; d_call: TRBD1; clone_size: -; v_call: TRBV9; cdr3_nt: TGTGCCAGCAGCGTGGGGACAGCAGGGACTGAAGCTTTCTTT; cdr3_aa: CASSVGTAGTEAFF
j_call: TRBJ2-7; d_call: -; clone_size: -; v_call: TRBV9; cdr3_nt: TGTGCCAGCAGCGTAGGTGACGGGAGCTCCTACGAGCAGTACTTC; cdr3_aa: CASSVGDGSSYEQYF
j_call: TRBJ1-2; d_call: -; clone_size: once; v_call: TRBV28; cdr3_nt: TGTGCCAGCAGGGAGTTGGGGGGAATCTATGGCTACACCTTC; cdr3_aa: CASRELGGIYGYTF
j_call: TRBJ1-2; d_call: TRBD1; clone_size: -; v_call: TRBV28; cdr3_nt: TGTGCCAGCAGTCGAGGGGGCCGGGGCTATGGCTACACCTTC; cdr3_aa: CASSRGGRGYGYTF
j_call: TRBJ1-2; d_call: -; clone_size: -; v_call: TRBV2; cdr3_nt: TGTGCCAGCAGGGCGGACAGCGCTAACTATGGCTACACCTTC; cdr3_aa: CASRADSANYGYTF
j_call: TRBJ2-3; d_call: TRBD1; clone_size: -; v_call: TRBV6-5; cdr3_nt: TGTGCCAGCAGTTCGACAGGGTACGGCCCAGATACGCAGTATTTT; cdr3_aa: CASSSTGYGPDTQYF
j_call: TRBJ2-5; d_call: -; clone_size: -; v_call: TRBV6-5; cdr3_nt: TGTGCCAGCAGGCCCCCCGGGGAAGAGACCCAGTACTTC; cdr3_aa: CASRPPGEETQYF